This TCR beta chain was recorded in a study of blood T cell repertoires in COVID-19. The CDR3 runs to 15 residues. Germline values: CDR1 MGHRA, CDR2 YSYEKL. Trimming stripped 3 bases from V and 4 bases from J, with 13 bases between. Source study methods: Reference gene primer amplification gave estimated nucleated cell counts. TCRdb's copy holds only in-frame clones and misses some; the assay was immunoSEQ multiplex PCR. V and J calls plus clone size are reproduced from that table; the DNA served to infer D and trimming. The sample contains about 140,000 clones, more than 70% of which appear only once.

The clonotype comes from a human donor in a cohort sampled during active COVID-19. The rearrangement links TRBV4-1 to TRBJ2-1; a possible D gene is TRBD2 (6 bases). Input material: peripheral blood. The CDR3 DNA sequence: TGCGCCAGCAGCCACCGGGACTTACCTTACAATGAGCAGTTCTTC. It specifies CASSHRDLPYNEQFF.